What follows is one TCR beta chain and its context. Its target antigen remains unknown. No qualities accompany the bases; no much larger clone lies one base away. The immunoSEQ Assay, a bias-controlled multiplex PCR, was used to amplify TCRbeta CDR3 regions from genomic DNA. In the source study's methods: The number of nucleated cells in each sample was estimated from the amplification of reference gene primers within the assay. To quantify the absolute abundance of each unique TCRbeta CDR3 rearrangement, sequence reads were collapsed and filtered. Productive Simpson clonality was computed per sample as the square root of Simpson's diversity index over productive rearrangements. The table was pulled from immuneACCESS by TCRdb, which kept in-frame rearrangements only. Such tables lose some clones; where checked, under half of the loss comes from unresolved V genes, and the rest has no known cause. The DNA was the basis for D and trimming; V, J and clone size are from that table. The sample profile shows approximately 180,000 clones; more than 75% of them were found once. The top ten hold 1.2% of the sample.

These data come from a study of blood T cell repertoires in COVID-19 (dated by TCRdb to 2020 to 2022). For the wider study: The collaborator samples originated in the United States, Italy and Spain and spanned the acute and convalescent phases of COVID-19. Samples came from the ongoing ImmuneRACE study (first 160 participants) plus 1,254 subjects from 6 global collaborators. The sample metadata nearly always contained a de-identified subject ID, COVID-19 status, age in years and sex. The dataset comprised deeply sampled blood TCRbeta repertoires from subjects exposed to, actively infected with, or recovered from COVID-19. HLA class I and class II types, where available, came from metadata supplied by the sample provider rather than from assay-based typing. The prospective study material was composed of cDNA or gDNA derived from T cells, B-cell-depleted T cells, or PBMCs. The repertoires were released in a freely available public database intended as a resource for research on the immune response to SARS-CoV-2. The paper's findings and limits, for the study overall: The quantity of clinical and demographic metadata differed by source and by participant and was supplied without curation.

Participants in the prospective study were aged 18 to 89 years, lived in over 20 United States geographic areas, and enrolled through a virtual design. To assign participants to cohorts, the prospective study relied on clinical history that participants themselves reported in a screening survey and a study questionnaire. Each participant in the prospective study had whole blood, serum and a nasopharyngeal or oropharyngeal swab collected by mobile phlebotomists. Additional blood draws and questionnaires over an approximately 2-month period could optionally be provided by prospective study participants. Blood samples from the prospective study were shipped frozen or at room temperature prior to DNA extraction. The germline V gene specifies SGHRS as CDR1 and YFSETQ as CDR2. The CDR3, cysteine through phenylalanine, is 14 amino acids long. The DNA shown is the 42-base CDR3, in frame from base 1. The junction carries 12 bases between V and J, which are trimmed by 2 bases and 7 bases respectively.

This TCR came from a human donor with acute COVID-19. The donor label of this sample is uncertain. The sample taken for sequencing was PBMCs or T cells enriched from blood (not recorded which). In this chain, TRBV5-1 is recombined with TRBJ2-2; matching of 7 bases hints at TRBD2 as the D gene. At the DNA level, the sequence is TGCGCCAGCAGCTTTGGACAGCGGGGCGGGGAGCTGTTTTTT. It translates to CASSFGQRGGELFF.